This T cell receptor beta chain was captured by sequencing in a study of blood T cell repertoires in COVID-19. Overall study: There were acute and convalescent COVID-19 samples, and they came from the United States, Italy and Spain.

Germline lookup yields CDR1 SGHDT and CDR2 YYEEEE. V lost 1 base, J lost 7 bases, and 6 bases stayed unmatched. The length of the CDR3 is 14 residues. As handled by the study authors: Estimated nucleated cell counts came from reference gene primer amplification. TCRdb's table, derived via immunoSEQ multiplex PCR, lists solely in-frame clones and lacks some. That table is the source of V, J and clone size, and D and trimming were worked out from the DNA. The profile shows roughly 290,000 clones, around 87% of them singletons. The sequence came from a woman aged 45-65 years who had recovered from COVID-19. Material: peripheral blood. J is TRBJ1-2 and V is TRBV5-6; 8 nucleotides agree with TRBD1. CDR3 DNA sequence: TGTGCCAGCAGCTTGCAAGGGACAGGTAGTGGCTACACCTTC. It specifies CASSLQGTGSGYTF.